This is a list of T cell receptor beta chains from one sample in a study of T cell responses to AZD1222 COVID-19 vaccine. Libraries were prepared by immunoSEQ multiplex PCR; TCRdb keeps only in-frame clonotypes and omits some of them. This table has about 120,000 clones, about 86% appearing once. The sequenced sample was peripheral blood, obtained 28 days after the second AZD1222 dose. The receptors come from an adult who received the AZD1222 COVID-19 vaccine. CDR3s include the opening cysteine and the closing phenylalanine or tryptophan. Each record gives: CDR3 protein, CDR3 DNA, CDR3 length, D gene, clone size, V gene, J gene. D genes are given only for firm matches. The size of a clone is reported for some rows only, either as once, few or many, or as a class for expanded clones.

CDR3 protein: CASSGDYLTSTDTQYF
CDR3 DNA: TGTGCCAGCAGTGGGGACTATTTAACTAGCACAGATACGCAGTATTTT
CDR3 length: 16
D gene: TRBD2
clone size: .
V gene: TRBV28
J gene: TRBJ2-3

CDR3 protein: CASSRQGRTNEKLFF
CDR3 DNA: TGTGCCAGCAGTCGACAGGGTAGAACTAATGAAAAACTGTTTTTT
CDR3 length: 15
D gene: TRBD1
clone size: medium-sized
V gene: TRBV27
J gene: TRBJ1-4

CDR3 protein: CASSQQILGRGEQYF
CDR3 DNA: TGCGCCAGCAGCCAACAAATTTTGGGCAGGGGCGAGCAGTACTTC
CDR3 length: 15
D gene: .
clone size: .
V gene: TRBV4-1
J gene: TRBJ2-7

CDR3 protein: CASGVAGGRHEQFF
CDR3 DNA: TGTGCCAGCGGAGTAGCGGGGGGGCGACATGAGCAGTTCTTC
CDR3 length: 14
D gene: TRBD2
clone size: .
V gene: TRBV13
J gene: TRBJ2-1

CDR3 protein: CASSLRTGEGSYEQYF
CDR3 DNA: TGCGCCAGCAGCCTAAGGACAGGGGAAGGATCCTACGAGCAGTACTTC
CDR3 length: 16
D gene: TRBD1
clone size: .
V gene: TRBV5-1
J gene: TRBJ2-7

CDR3 protein: CASRQGAGNTIYF
CDR3 DNA: TGCGCCAGCAGACAGGGGGCTGGAAACACCATATATTTT
CDR3 length: 13
D gene: TRBD1
clone size: .
V gene: TRBV5-1
J gene: TRBJ1-3

CDR3 protein: CASSLDRRTEAFF
CDR3 DNA: TGCGCCAGCAGTTTGGACAGGAGGACTGAAGCTTTCTTT
CDR3 length: 13
D gene: TRBD1
clone size: .
V gene: TRBV10-2
J gene: TRBJ1-1

CDR3 protein: CASSLSPGEQFF
CDR3 DNA: TGTGCCAGCAGCTTATCCCCAGGAGAGCAGTTCTTC
CDR3 length: 12
D gene: .
clone size: once
V gene: TRBV7-3
J gene: TRBJ2-1

CDR3 protein: CASGDRGDDTQYF
CDR3 DNA: TGTGCCAGCGGGGACAGGGGTGACGATACGCAGTATTTT
CDR3 length: 13
D gene: TRBD1
clone size: .
V gene: TRBV28
J gene: TRBJ2-3

CDR3 protein: CASSPRSGGGNQPQHF
CDR3 DNA: TGCGCCAGCAGCCCACGGTCGGGAGGAGGAAATCAGCCCCAGCATTTT
CDR3 length: 16
D gene: .
clone size: .
V gene: TRBV4-1
J gene: TRBJ1-5

CDR3 protein: CASSLSYSHTEAFF
CDR3 DNA: TGTGCCAGCAGCCTATCTTACAGCCACACTGAAGCTTTCTTT
CDR3 length: 14
D gene: .
clone size: .
V gene: TRBV7-9
J gene: TRBJ1-1

CDR3 protein: CASSIQQGDYGYTF
CDR3 DNA: TGTGCCAGTAGTATTCAACAGGGGGACTATGGCTACACCTTC
CDR3 length: 14
D gene: TRBD1
clone size: .
V gene: TRBV19
J gene: TRBJ1-2

CDR3 protein: CASSTPAGQTEAFF
CDR3 DNA: TGTGCCAGCAGTACACCGGCAGGGCAAACTGAAGCTTTCTTT
CDR3 length: 14
D gene: .
clone size: .
V gene: TRBV28
J gene: TRBJ1-1

CDR3 protein: CASSHLQGASAEAFF
CDR3 DNA: TGTGCCAGCAGCCACCTTCAGGGGGCAAGTGCTGAAGCTTTCTTT
CDR3 length: 15
D gene: TRBD1
clone size: .
V gene: TRBV14
J gene: TRBJ1-1

CDR3 protein: CASSDSSDRGSYNEQFF
CDR3 DNA: TGTGCCAGCAGTGATTCCTCGGACAGGGGGTCCTACAATGAGCAGTTCTTC
CDR3 length: 17
D gene: TRBD1
clone size: few
V gene: TRBV25-1
J gene: TRBJ2-1

CDR3 protein: CAWGAWGTDTQYF
CDR3 DNA: TGTGCCTGGGGGGCGTGGGGCACAGATACGCAGTATTTT
CDR3 length: 13
D gene: .
clone size: .
V gene: TRBV30
J gene: TRBJ2-3

CDR3 protein: CASSTGLVTDTQYF
CDR3 DNA: TGTGCCAGCAGCACCGGACTAGTCACAGATACGCAGTATTTT
CDR3 length: 14
D gene: TRBD2
clone size: .
V gene: TRBV7-2
J gene: TRBJ2-3

CDR3 protein: CASSPLLGDPSIGAQYF
CDR3 DNA: TGTGCCAGCAGCCCGCTGTTGGGGGACCCGAGTATTGGGGCCCAGTACTTC
CDR3 length: 17
D gene: .
clone size: .
V gene: TRBV7-6
J gene: TRBJ2-5

CDR3 protein: CAWRIQGVTEAFF
CDR3 DNA: TGTGCCTGGAGAATACAGGGGGTAACTGAAGCTTTCTTT
CDR3 length: 13
D gene: TRBD1
clone size: .
V gene: TRBV30
J gene: TRBJ1-1

CDR3 protein: CASSIRLQDYGYTF
CDR3 DNA: TGTGCCAGTAGTATACGGCTGCAAGACTATGGCTACACCTTC
CDR3 length: 14
D gene: .
clone size: .
V gene: TRBV19
J gene: TRBJ1-2

CDR3 protein: CASSRFVGQGVYGNTIYF
CDR3 DNA: TGCGCCAGCAGCCGGTTTGTCGGGCAGGGAGTGTATGGAAACACCATATATTTT
CDR3 length: 18
D gene: .
clone size: .
V gene: TRBV4-1
J gene: TRBJ1-3

CDR3 protein: CASSLGWGLAADTQYF
CDR3 DNA: TGTGCCAGCAGCTTGGGTTGGGGACTAGCCGCCGATACGCAGTATTTT
CDR3 length: 16
D gene: TRBD2
clone size: .
V gene: TRBV7-2
J gene: TRBJ2-3

CDR3 protein: CASSPRTSGGTDTQYF
CDR3 DNA: TGTGCCAGCAGCCCCCGGACTAGCGGGGGGACAGATACGCAGTATTTT
CDR3 length: 16
D gene: TRBD2
clone size: .
V gene: TRBV7-3
J gene: TRBJ2-3

CDR3 protein: CASSLERTLNSPLHF
CDR3 DNA: TGTGCCAGCAGTTTGGAACGGACGTTGAATTCACCCCTCCACTTT
CDR3 length: 15
D gene: .
clone size: .
V gene: TRBV27
J gene: TRBJ1-6

CDR3 protein: CASSVTSGGAGELFF
CDR3 DNA: TGTGCCAGCAGCGTAACTAGCGGGGGGGCCGGGGAGCTGTTTTTT
CDR3 length: 15
D gene: TRBD2
clone size: .
V gene: TRBV7-2
J gene: TRBJ2-2

CDR3 protein: CASSRAQSTDTQYF
CDR3 DNA: TGTGCCAGCTCCCGTGCCCAATCCACAGATACGCAGTATTTT
CDR3 length: 14
D gene: .
clone size: .
V gene: TRBV7-6
J gene: TRBJ2-3

CDR3 protein: CATSTGPPNTEAFF
CDR3 DNA: TGTGCCACCAGCACCGGTCCGCCGAACACTGAAGCTTTCTTT
CDR3 length: 14
D gene: .
clone size: .
V gene: TRBV15
J gene: TRBJ1-1

CDR3 protein: CASSQGGQSTDTQYF
CDR3 DNA: TGTGCCAGCAGCCAGGGCGGGCAGAGCACAGATACGCAGTATTTT
CDR3 length: 15
D gene: .
clone size: .
V gene: TRBV7-2
J gene: TRBJ2-3

CDR3 protein: CASSYKGAGANVLTF
CDR3 DNA: TGTGCCAGCAGTTACAAGGGGGCTGGGGCCAACGTCCTGACTTTC
CDR3 length: 15
D gene: .
clone size: few
V gene: TRBV6-2/TRBV6-3
J gene: TRBJ2-6

CDR3 protein: CASSWDNSGANVLTF
CDR3 DNA: TGTGCCAGCAGCTGGGACAACTCTGGGGCCAACGTCCTGACTTTC
CDR3 length: 15
D gene: .
clone size: .
V gene: TRBV13
J gene: TRBJ2-6

CDR3 protein: CASSPRLLGRGGTEAFF
CDR3 DNA: TGTGCCAGCAGCCCGCGCCTCCTGGGACGGGGGGGCACTGAAGCTTTCTTT
CDR3 length: 17
D gene: .
clone size: .
V gene: TRBV7-6
J gene: TRBJ1-1

CDR3 protein: CASSMTGAYTEAFF
CDR3 DNA: TGTGCCAGTAGTATGACAGGGGCCTACACTGAAGCTTTCTTT
CDR3 length: 14
D gene: TRBD1
clone size: .
V gene: TRBV19
J gene: TRBJ1-1

CDR3 protein: CASSLGLAELYNEQFF
CDR3 DNA: TGTGCCAGCAGCTTAGGACTAGCGGAACTCTACAATGAGCAGTTCTTC
CDR3 length: 16
D gene: TRBD2
clone size: .
V gene: TRBV11-2
J gene: TRBJ2-1

CDR3 protein: CASGLGSGEQYF
CDR3 DNA: TGTGCCAGCGGCCTGGGTTCAGGTGAGCAGTACTTC
CDR3 length: 12
D gene: .
clone size: .
V gene: TRBV7-3
J gene: TRBJ2-7

CDR3 protein: CAVGGRVNQPQHF
CDR3 DNA: TGTGCCGTAGGGGGGAGAGTCAATCAGCCCCAGCATTTT
CDR3 length: 13
D gene: .
clone size: .
V gene: TRBV10-3
J gene: TRBJ1-5

CDR3 protein: CASRPWDSSYEQYF
CDR3 DNA: TGTGCCAGCAGACCTTGGGACAGCTCCTACGAGCAGTACTTC
CDR3 length: 14
D gene: TRBD1
clone size: .
V gene: TRBV6-2/TRBV6-3
J gene: TRBJ2-7

CDR3 protein: CASSPRQTNTEAFF
CDR3 DNA: TGTGCCAGCTCACCACGACAGACGAACACTGAAGCTTTCTTT
CDR3 length: 14
D gene: .
clone size: .
V gene: TRBV18
J gene: TRBJ1-1

CDR3 protein: CASSLTYHGGFYEQYF
CDR3 DNA: TGTGCCAGCAGTTTAACCTATCACGGGGGGTTCTACGAGCAGTACTTC
CDR3 length: 16
D gene: TRBD2
clone size: .
V gene: TRBV27
J gene: TRBJ2-7

CDR3 protein: CASSSTGGYQPQHF
CDR3 DNA: TGTGCCAGCAGCTCCACAGGGGGATATCAGCCCCAGCATTTT
CDR3 length: 14
D gene: TRBD1
clone size: .
V gene: TRBV7-2
J gene: TRBJ1-5

CDR3 protein: CASSGGFSTDTQYF
CDR3 DNA: TGTGCCAGCAGTGGGGGTTTTAGCACAGATACGCAGTATTTT
CDR3 length: 14
D gene: .
clone size: .
V gene: TRBV2
J gene: TRBJ2-3

CDR3 protein: CASSTYSSGGYTF
CDR3 DNA: TGTGCCAGCAGTACATACTCCTCGGGCGGCTACACCTTC
CDR3 length: 13
D gene: .
clone size: .
V gene: TRBV12-3/TRBV12-4
J gene: TRBJ1-2

CDR3 protein: CASKGSRLAGIRFF
CDR3 DNA: TGTGCCAGCAAGGGTTCGCGTCTAGCGGGGATTCGGTTCTTC
CDR3 length: 14
D gene: TRBD2
clone size: .
V gene: TRBV2
J gene: TRBJ2-1

CDR3 protein: CASSEQFRRNEAFF
CDR3 DNA: TGTGCCAGCAGTGAACAATTTCGGAGAAATGAAGCTTTCTTT
CDR3 length: 14
D gene: .
clone size: .
V gene: TRBV2
J gene: TRBJ1-1

CDR3 protein: CASSFSQGNSYEQYF
CDR3 DNA: TGTGCCAGCAGCTTTTCGCAGGGAAACTCCTACGAGCAGTACTTC
CDR3 length: 15
D gene: .
clone size: .
V gene: TRBV13
J gene: TRBJ2-7

CDR3 protein: CAHQGDRGRGSYEQYF
CDR3 DNA: TGTGCCCACCAGGGGGACAGGGGGCGCGGATCCTACGAGCAGTACTTC
CDR3 length: 16
D gene: TRBD1
clone size: .
V gene: TRBV30
J gene: TRBJ2-7